A selection of T cell receptor beta chains follows, all from one sample in a study of PD-1 blockade in classical Hodgkin lymphoma. Some clones are missing from TCRdb's copy, which holds only in-frame ones; the method was immunoSEQ multiplex PCR. Here the sample spans about 21,000 clones, more than 75% being singletons. Sequencing was done on a sample of CD8+ T cells from blood. These receptors originate from a human donor with classical Hodgkin lymphoma. The CDR3 runs from the conserved cysteine through the conserved F or W. Each record gives: CDR3 protein, CDR3 DNA, CDR3 length, clone size, V gene, D gene, J gene. D genes are given only for firm matches. A row's size may be missing; if present it is once, few, many or a size class.

CDR3 protein: CASSSSGTGWEKLFF
CDR3 DNA: TGTGCCAGCAGCTCATCCGGGACAGGCTGGGAAAAACTGTTTTTT
CDR3 length: 15
clone size: few
V gene: TRBV7-9
D gene: TRBD1
J gene: TRBJ1-4

CDR3 protein: CASSLGYGTGDLSYNEQFF
CDR3 DNA: TGTGCCAGCAGCTTAGGATACGGGACAGGAGATCTCTCCTACAATGAGCAGTTCTTC
CDR3 length: 19
clone size: .
V gene: TRBV7-9
D gene: TRBD1
J gene: TRBJ2-1

CDR3 protein: CASSSIPRVGQPQHF
CDR3 DNA: TGTGCCAGCAGTTCAATACCACGAGTAGGTCAGCCCCAGCATTTT
CDR3 length: 15
clone size: .
V gene: TRBV27
D gene: .
J gene: TRBJ1-5

CDR3 protein: CASSFGQGPYEQYF
CDR3 DNA: TGTGCCAGCAGCTTTGGACAGGGCCCCTACGAGCAGTACTTC
CDR3 length: 14
clone size: .
V gene: TRBV11-2
D gene: TRBD1
J gene: TRBJ2-7

CDR3 protein: CASSFKAGRNTGELFF
CDR3 DNA: TGTGCCAGCAGCTTCAAGGCAGGGAGGAACACCGGGGAGCTGTTTTTT
CDR3 length: 16
clone size: .
V gene: TRBV5-6
D gene: .
J gene: TRBJ2-2

CDR3 protein: CASSLKGGLRDTQYF
CDR3 DNA: TGTGCCAGCAGTTTAAAAGGCGGGCTTAGGGATACGCAGTATTTT
CDR3 length: 15
clone size: .
V gene: TRBV28
D gene: .
J gene: TRBJ2-3

CDR3 protein: CASSLTGNLNNEQFF
CDR3 DNA: TGCGCCAGCAGCTTAACAGGGAATCTTAACAATGAGCAGTTCTTC
CDR3 length: 15
clone size: .
V gene: TRBV5-1
D gene: .
J gene: TRBJ2-1

CDR3 protein: CASGPVNTEAFF
CDR3 DNA: TGTGCCAGCGGCCCAGTGAACACTGAAGCTTTCTTT
CDR3 length: 12
clone size: .
V gene: TRBV28
D gene: .
J gene: TRBJ1-1

CDR3 protein: CASRLAGGLYNEQFF
CDR3 DNA: TGTGCCAGTAGGCTAGCGGGGGGGCTGTACAATGAGCAGTTCTTC
CDR3 length: 15
clone size: .
V gene: TRBV19
D gene: TRBD2
J gene: TRBJ2-1

CDR3 protein: CASSLTGGSSYGYTF
CDR3 DNA: TGTGCCAGCAGCTTAACAGGGGGAAGTAGTTATGGCTACACCTTC
CDR3 length: 15
clone size: once
V gene: TRBV7-8
D gene: TRBD1
J gene: TRBJ1-2

CDR3 protein: CASSSTGGWCEKLFF
CDR3 DNA: TGTGCCAGCAGCAGTACAGGGGGCTGGTGTGAAAAACTGTTTTTT
CDR3 length: 15
clone size: .
V gene: TRBV28
D gene: TRBD1
J gene: TRBJ1-4

CDR3 protein: CASSQDPPGDNSPLHF
CDR3 DNA: TGCGCCAGCAGCCAAGATCCTCCTGGGGATAATTCACCCCTCCACTTT
CDR3 length: 16
clone size: .
V gene: TRBV4-3
D gene: .
J gene: TRBJ1-6

CDR3 protein: CASSPRLANYGYTF
CDR3 DNA: TGTGCCAGCAGCCCTAGGTTAGCTAACTATGGCTACACCTTC
CDR3 length: 14
clone size: .
V gene: TRBV27
D gene: .
J gene: TRBJ1-2

CDR3 protein: CASSYKQGGEAFF
CDR3 DNA: TGTGCCAGCAGTTACAAACAGGGTGGTGAAGCTTTCTTT
CDR3 length: 13
clone size: once
V gene: TRBV6-5
D gene: .
J gene: TRBJ1-1

CDR3 protein: CASSPRGMTGELFF
CDR3 DNA: TGTGCCAGCAGTCCCCGCGGTATGACCGGGGAGCTGTTTTTT
CDR3 length: 14
clone size: once
V gene: TRBV28
D gene: .
J gene: TRBJ2-2

CDR3 protein: CASSLAGSTDTQYF
CDR3 DNA: TGTGCCAGCAGCTTAGCGGGGAGCACAGATACGCAGTATTTT
CDR3 length: 14
clone size: once
V gene: TRBV13
D gene: .
J gene: TRBJ2-3

CDR3 protein: CASSEPRQGTGELFF
CDR3 DNA: TGTGCCAGCAGTGAACCCCGACAGGGTACCGGGGAGCTGTTTTTT
CDR3 length: 15
clone size: .
V gene: TRBV2
D gene: TRBD1
J gene: TRBJ2-2

CDR3 protein: CASSSGTGADEQFF
CDR3 DNA: TGTGCCAGCAGCTCCGGGACAGGGGCGGATGAGCAGTTCTTC
CDR3 length: 14
clone size: few
V gene: TRBV7-8
D gene: TRBD1
J gene: TRBJ2-1

CDR3 protein: CASSVTGTTEAFF
CDR3 DNA: TGTGCCAGCAGTGTGACAGGGACCACTGAAGCTTTCTTT
CDR3 length: 13
clone size: .
V gene: TRBV27
D gene: TRBD1
J gene: TRBJ1-1